Listed below are T cell receptor beta chains from one sample, sequenced in a study of control samples from healthy donors and cancer patients. TCRdb's table, derived via immunoSEQ multiplex PCR, lists solely in-frame clones and lacks some. Altogether around 150,000 clones are present, roughly 95% being singletons, with the ten largest covering 0.85% to 1.3%. The sequencing input was blood. The receptors come from a young woman in good health. Each CDR3 is given with its conserved first and last residue. The order of the fields is D gene, clone size, J gene, CDR3 length, V gene, CDR3 protein, CDR3 DNA. D genes are given only for firm matches. Only part of the rows carry a size: once, few, many, or a class if the clone is expanded.

>TRBD1|NA|TRBJ2-7|15|TRBV6-2/TRBV6-3
CASSYGTGGSYEQYF
TGTGCCAGCAGTTATGGGACAGGGGGGTCCTACGAGCAGTACTTC
>TRBD1|NA|TRBJ2-2|15|TRBV5-4
CASSLGQGATGELFF
TGTGCCAGCAGCTTGGGACAGGGTGCCACCGGGGAGCTGTTTTTT
>NA|NA|TRBJ2-2|16|TRBV5-6
CASSLLPGVGTGELFF
TGTGCCAGCAGCTTGTTACCAGGGGTAGGCACCGGGGAGCTGTTTTTT
>NA|NA|TRBJ2-1|15|TRBV27
CASSLFGSGPNEQFF
TGTGCCAGCAGTTTGTTTGGTAGCGGACCCAATGAGCAGTTCTTC
>NA|NA|TRBJ1-5|17|TRBV3-1/TRBV3-2
CASSLGTLGGSNQPQHF
TGTGCCAGCAGCCTCGGGACATTGGGGGGTAGCAATCAGCCCCAGCATTTT
>NA|once|TRBJ2-7|13|TRBV3-1/TRBV3-2
CASSPRRGGEQYF
TGTGCCAGCAGCCCCCGCAGGGGGGGCGAGCAGTACTTC
>NA|NA|TRBJ1-1|12|TRBV10-2
CASRGDNAEAFF
TGCGCCAGCAGGGGGGATAACGCTGAAGCTTTCTTT
>NA|NA|TRBJ2-7|14|TRBV4-1
CASSIVPLAYEQYF
TGCGCCAGCAGCATAGTCCCCTTGGCCTACGAGCAGTACTTC
>NA|NA|TRBJ1-1|14|TRBV12-5
CASGPGAQNTEAFF
TGTGCTAGTGGCCCTGGGGCCCAGAACACTGAAGCTTTCTTT
>TRBD1|NA|TRBJ1-2|16|TRBV27
CASRPSGGKGVYGYTF
TGTGCCAGCAGGCCCTCAGGGGGCAAGGGAGTCTATGGCTACACCTTC